Listed below are T cell receptor beta chains from one sample, sequenced in a study of shared clonotypes between healthy human individuals. The protocol was immunoSEQ multiplex PCR, while the TCRdb copy is restricted to in-frame clones and leaves out a portion. The repertoire holds hundreds of thousands of clones, with approximately 96% as singletons. Sequenced input: naive CD8+ T cells sorted from blood. Source of these receptors: a woman aged 25 to 39 in good health. CDR3s include the opening cysteine and the closing phenylalanine or tryptophan. Each record gives: clone size, V gene, D gene, J gene, CDR3 protein, CDR3 DNA. D genes are given only for firm matches. Size tells how often a clone was seen (once, few, many) or the class of an expanded clone, and some rows leave it out.

clone size: -
V gene: TRBV4-1
D gene: TRBD1
J gene: TRBJ1-2
CDR3 protein: CASSQGQGGPYYGYTF
CDR3 DNA: TGCGCCAGCAGCCAAGGTCAGGGGGGCCCGTACTATGGCTACACCTTC

clone size: -
V gene: TRBV6-5
D gene: -
J gene: TRBJ2-7
CDR3 protein: CASSYSRLGSSYEQYF
CDR3 DNA: TGTGCCAGCAGTTACTCGAGGTTAGGGAGCTCCTACGAGCAGTACTTC

clone size: few
V gene: TRBV9
D gene: -
J gene: TRBJ2-7
CDR3 protein: CASSVDLSSYEQYF
CDR3 DNA: TGTGCCAGCAGCGTAGATCTCAGTTCCTACGAGCAGTACTTC

clone size: -
V gene: TRBV13
D gene: -
J gene: TRBJ2-7
CDR3 protein: CASSLSRSEQYF
CDR3 DNA: TGTGCCAGCAGCTTATCCAGAAGCGAGCAGTACTTC

clone size: -
V gene: TRBV27
D gene: TRBD2
J gene: TRBJ2-7
CDR3 protein: CASAKGTSGYEQYF
CDR3 DNA: TGTGCCAGCGCTAAAGGGACTAGCGGCTACGAGCAGTACTTC

clone size: -
V gene: TRBV30
D gene: -
J gene: TRBJ2-7
CDR3 protein: CAWSVDRDGGSYEQYF
CDR3 DNA: TGTGCCTGGAGTGTAGATAGGGACGGGGGCTCCTACGAGCAGTACTTC

clone size: -
V gene: TRBV4-1
D gene: -
J gene: TRBJ1-2
CDR3 protein: CASSQEEANYGYTF
CDR3 DNA: TGCGCCAGCAGCCAAGAAGAGGCAAACTATGGCTACACCTTC

clone size: -
V gene: TRBV27
D gene: -
J gene: TRBJ1-2
CDR3 protein: CASSFAPRGGHGYTF
CDR3 DNA: TGTGCCAGCAGTTTTGCCCCCCGGGGGGGTCATGGCTACACCTTC

clone size: -
V gene: TRBV19
D gene: -
J gene: TRBJ1-1
CDR3 protein: CASGTYTEAFF
CDR3 DNA: TGTGCCAGCGGGACATACACTGAAGCTTTCTTT

clone size: -
V gene: TRBV7-9
D gene: -
J gene: TRBJ1-1
CDR3 protein: CASTTEAFF
CDR3 DNA: TGTGCCAGCACAACTGAAGCTTTCTTT

clone size: -
V gene: TRBV19
D gene: -
J gene: TRBJ1-2
CDR3 protein: CAINLDSLYTF
CDR3 DNA: TGTGCCATTAATTTAGACAGTCTCTACACCTTC

clone size: -
V gene: TRBV19
D gene: -
J gene: TRBJ1-2
CDR3 protein: CASRHRGNNYGYTF
CDR3 DNA: TGTGCCAGTAGACACCGGGGGAACAACTATGGCTACACCTTC

clone size: -
V gene: TRBV11-2
D gene: -
J gene: TRBJ2-7
CDR3 protein: CASSFVRQVPYEQYF
CDR3 DNA: TGTGCCAGCAGCTTCGTAAGGCAGGTTCCCTACGAGCAGTACTTC

clone size: -
V gene: TRBV2
D gene: -
J gene: TRBJ1-1
CDR3 protein: CASSPGRANTEAFF
CDR3 DNA: TGTGCCAGCAGTCCGGGACGGGCGAACACTGAAGCTTTCTTT

clone size: -
V gene: TRBV15
D gene: -
J gene: TRBJ2-7
CDR3 protein: CATSSARVGYEQYF
CDR3 DNA: TGTGCCACCAGCAGTGCGCGGGTGGGATACGAGCAGTACTTC

clone size: -
V gene: TRBV27
D gene: -
J gene: TRBJ2-1
CDR3 protein: CASSFTGVGNEQFF
CDR3 DNA: TGTGCCAGCAGTTTTACTGGAGTTGGCAATGAGCAGTTCTTC

clone size: -
V gene: TRBV11-3
D gene: -
J gene: TRBJ2-2
CDR3 protein: CASSLEPDTGELFF
CDR3 DNA: TGTGCCAGCAGCTTAGAACCGGACACCGGGGAGCTGTTTTTT

clone size: -
V gene: TRBV9
D gene: TRBD2
J gene: TRBJ2-7
CDR3 protein: CASSVGASGSYEQYF
CDR3 DNA: TGTGCCAGCAGCGTGGGAGCTAGCGGGAGTTACGAGCAGTACTTC

clone size: -
V gene: TRBV27
D gene: -
J gene: TRBJ1-1
CDR3 protein: CASSWQGIPFF
CDR3 DNA: TGTGCCAGCAGTTGGCAGGGAATACCTTTCTTT

clone size: once
V gene: TRBV5-6
D gene: -
J gene: TRBJ2-7
CDR3 protein: CASSTEQGGSYEQYF
CDR3 DNA: TGTGCCAGCAGCACGGAACAGGGGGGGTCCTACGAGCAGTACTTC

clone size: -
V gene: TRBV18
D gene: -
J gene: TRBJ2-7
CDR3 protein: CASSPPRLTEGEQYF
CDR3 DNA: TGTGCCAGCTCACCACCGCGACTCACAGAAGGCGAGCAGTACTTC

clone size: -
V gene: TRBV6-5
D gene: -
J gene: TRBJ2-7
CDR3 protein: CASSFTGPPYEQYF
CDR3 DNA: TGTGCCAGCAGTTTCACGGGCCCTCCCTACGAGCAGTACTTC

clone size: -
V gene: TRBV27
D gene: TRBD1
J gene: TRBJ2-7
CDR3 protein: CASSFKTGPGQYF
CDR3 DNA: TGTGCCAGCAGTTTCAAGACAGGGCCGGGGCAGTACTTC